The 4 T cell receptor beta chains presented below share a single source sample, sequenced in a study of blood T cell repertoires in COVID-19. Profiled with immunoSEQ multiplex PCR; TCRdb holds only in-frame clones, not every one. The repertoire has about 430,000 clones, roughly 84% of them found once; the top ten carry around 1.5%. Sequenced: PBMCs or T cells enriched from blood (not recorded which). Receptors were obtained from a woman aged 18-29 years who had been exposed to COVID-19.

CDR3 in DNA: TGTGCCAGCAGCTCCCTCGGAGGGGCGAACACTGAAGCTTTCTTT. Protein: CASSSLGGANTEAFF. The genes are TRBV7-2 and TRBJ1-1; a weak D match, TRBD1 (5 bases). The ends were cut back, 4 bases at V and 1 base at J, with 13 bases in the middle. The CDR3 is 15 amino acids. Germline V gene data show CDR1 as SGHTA and CDR2 as FQGNSA.

This clone was detected only a few times. This chain links TRBV19 with TRBJ1-6; 7 bases are a match to TRBD1. The length of the CDR3 is 16 residues. Germline lookup yields CDR1 LNHDA and CDR2 SQIVND (reference sequence). V shed 0 bases and J 9 bases; nucleotides not matched to a gene: 8. This CDR3 reads CASSIDPTGSTSPLHF. CDR3 in DNA: TGTGCCAGTAGTATAGACCCGACAGGGTCAACTTCACCCCTCCACTTT.

The J gene is TRBJ1-2, the V gene TRBV19; D may be TRBD1 (5 bases). The CDR3 totals 13 residues. V gave up 3 bases and J gave up 7 bases, with 12 bases separating them. From germline, CDR1 is LNHDA and CDR2 SQIVND (reference sequence). The CDR3 loop reads CASSIGGEVGYTF. Here the CDR3 DNA reads TGTGCCAGTAGTATCGGGGGGGAAGTTGGCTACACCTTC.

There are a few counts of this clone. The CDR3 nucleotides read TGTGCCAGCAGCCGTTTGGGGGCGGATTCGTTCTTT. Translated: CASSRLGADSFF. The V and J genes are TRBV27 and TRBJ1-1; D possibly corresponds to TRBD1 (6 bases). The CDR3 totals 12 residues. The V gene's germline CDR1 is MNHEY and CDR2 SMNVEV (reference sequence). V was trimmed by 6 bases and J by 14 bases, leaving 19 bases between them.